Shown below are 14 T cell receptor beta chains from a single sample sequenced in a study of tumor-infiltrating lymphocytes in primary liver carcinoma. Researchers generated TCR beta cDNA from about 530 ng of total RNA, relying on a constant-region primer. ARM-PCR, slightly modified, supplied the TCR beta libraries through three nested multiplex PCR rounds. The first two PCR rounds used TRBV1-TRBV30 primers with a Cbeta primer, 9 to 11 cycles each. A single record per CDR3 protein comes from TCRdb applying MiXCR to the multiplex PCR reads. The table lists 70,000 to 85,000 distinct CDR3 sequences, roughly two thirds of them singletons, with roughly 13% in the top ten. Extraction of RNA together with DNA used 20-30 mg of unsorted bulk tissue. The sample comprised liver tumor tissue from sampling region 4. Described subset: tumor region T4, right-lateral pole. These receptor sequences come from a woman aged 55-69 years with primary liver carcinoma and hepatitis B virus infection.

As for this clonotype: The germline gene is not matched at one end of the junction; a read error may be the cause. This chain connects TRBV7-3 to TRBJ2-2; TRBD2 might be the D (6 bases). The germline CDR1 and CDR2 sequences are SGHTA and FQGTGA. The CDR3 extends over 16 amino acids. CDR3 nucleotide sequence: TGTGCCAGCAGCCCATCCGGGACTCATAGCACCGGGGAGCTGGTTTTT. Its translation: CASSPSGTHSTGELVF.

Remarks on this clonotype: Because it lacks the conserved phenylalanine or tryptophan at the end, this CDR3 is likely a read error. The chain couples TRBV6-1 to TRBJ2-5, with 9 bases identical to TRBD2. This CDR3 has 14 residues. Losses at the gene ends were 7 bases for V and 7 bases for J; bases not matched to a gene: 10. CDR1 is MNHNS, CDR2 SASEGT, per germline. For the CDR3, the DNA is TGTGCCAGCAACGAGGGCGGGAGGGGAGGGACCCAGTACTAC. Its protein is CASNEGGRGGTQYY.

A remark on this clonotype: The junction does not match germline at one end; this may be a read error. The chain recombines TRBV19 with TRBJ2-7; the D gene is possibly TRBD2 (5 bases). Germline values: CDR1 LNHDA, CDR2 SQIVND (reference sequence). CDR3 length: 12 amino acids. The CDR3 sequence: CASSSGSYEQYF. Written as DNA, the CDR3 is TGTGCTAGTAGCAGCGGCTCCTACGAGCAGTACTTC.

This chain uses TRBV25-1 with TRBJ1-1, with D tentatively TRBD1 (6 bases). In germline, CDR1 is MGHDK, CDR2 SYGVNS. The CDR3 runs to 12 residues. V was trimmed by 4 bases and J by 8 bases, leaving 11 bases between them. CDR3 sequence reads: CASSGSGQEAFF. CDR3 sequence (DNA): TGTGCCAGCAGTGGATCAGGACAGGAAGCTTTCTTT.

Regarding this clonotype: Its ends do not fully match the called genes, so a read error is possible. The chain carries TRBV11-1 and TRBJ2-7, with D uncertain. This CDR3 comprises 13 residues. Germline V gene data show CDR1 as SGHAT and CDR2 as FQDESV (reference sequence). CDR3 in amino acids: CAGNLRRSYEQYF. The DNA of the CDR3 is TGCGCCGGCAACCTTCGCCGATCCTACGAGCAGTACTTC.

Points on this clonotype: A clone one base away is much larger, so this may be a read error. The chain uses TRBV19 and TRBJ2-1; possibly TRBD1 for D (5 bases). From germline, CDR1 is LNHDA and CDR2 SQIVND (reference sequence). The V and J ends lost 5 bases and 5 bases respectively, with 10 bases between them. This CDR3 comprises 13 residues. CDR3 loop: CASSRRENNEQFF. The CDR3, as DNA: TGTGCCAGTAGTCGCAGGGAAAACAATGAGCAGTTCTTC.

Comment on this clonotype: This may arise from a read error, as a much more abundant clone is one base away. V is TRBV28 and J is TRBJ1-1; D gene uncertain. Germline V gives CDR1 MDHEN, CDR2 SYDVKM. The CDR3 totals 15 residues. The V and J ends lost 4 bases and 5 bases respectively, with 17 bases between them. The CDR3 region has the DNA TGTGCCAGCAGTTCCTCCCCCTCCTCGAGGACTGAAGCTTTCTTT. Its translation is CASSSSPSSRTEAFF.

This clonotype turned up a few times. A junction boundary mismatches the germline segment, possibly from a read error. The rearrangement links TRBV7-9 to TRBJ2-2, with TRBD2 matching 9 bases. Germline lookup yields CDR1 SEHNR and CDR2 FQNEAQ (reference sequence). The CDR3 extends over 16 amino acids. CDR3 sequence reads: CVSSRSGRGNTGRLFF. DNA for the CDR3: TGTGTCAGCAGCCGTAGCGGGAGAGGGAACACCGGGCGGCTGTTTTTT.

This sequence joins TRBV20-1 and TRBJ2-1, with no clear D. The CDR3 covers 10 residues. V was shortened by 5 bases and J by 5 bases, with 4 bases between the two germline ends. The V gene's germline CDR1 is DFQATT and CDR2 SNEGSKA (reference sequence). CDR3 amino acids: CSALNNEQFF. Written as DNA, the CDR3 is TGCAGTGCTTTGAACAATGAGCAGTTCTTC.

There are a few counts of this clonotype. The CDR3 sequence: CASKMDRVTHEQYF. CDR3 coding DNA: TGTGCCAGCAAAATGGACAGGGTAACCCACGAGCAGTACTTC. The chain is built from TRBV2 and TRBJ2-7; TRBD1 aligns across 8 bases. The CDR3 has 14 amino acids. CDR1 and CDR2 from the germline V gene are SNHLY and FYNNEI. Trimming at V came to 7 bases and at J to 5 bases, leaving 10 bases not matched to a gene.

The rearrangement uses TRBV7-9 and TRBJ2-3, with no clear D. Germline V lookup: CDR1 SEHNR, CDR2 FQNEAQ (reference sequence). The CDR3 covers 18 residues. The ends were cut back, 5 bases at V and 1 base at J, with 22 bases in the middle. CDR3 sequence: CASSPRPNPGPCTDTQYF. Written as DNA, the CDR3 is TGTGCCAGCAGCCCTAGGCCCAATCCGGGCCCTTGCACAGATACGCAGTATTTT.

For this clonotype: Because it lacks the conserved phenylalanine or tryptophan at the end, this CDR3 is likely a read error. The DNA is left out, because the CDR3 cannot be placed on it with certainty; the CDR3 is given as TCRdb lists it. CDR3 amino acids: CASTTPEREARGERYL. The chain has TRBV11-2 and TRBJ2-7; the table calls TRBD2, which could not be checked here. Germline V CDR1 and CDR2: SGHAT, FQNNGV. The CDR3 has 16 amino acids, counting both end residues.

This rearrangement joins TRBV29-1 to TRBJ2-7; perhaps TRBD2 as D (6 bases). The ends were cut back, 5 bases at V and 2 bases at J, with 19 bases in the middle. The germline CDR1 and CDR2 sequences are SQVTM and ANQGSEA. The CDR3 covers 15 residues. The CDR3 DNA reads TGCAGCGTTACGCGACACTCAGCGGGTCCCTACGAGCAGTACTTC. It is translated as CSVTRHSAGPYEQYF.

A word on this clonotype: Compared with germline, one end of the junction differs, possibly owing to a read error. The chain recombines TRBV29-1 with TRBJ2-1; 9 bases are a match to TRBD2. Per the germline V gene, CDR1 is SQVTM and CDR2 is ANQGSEA. The CDR3 is 17 amino acids. The CDR3 sequence: CSVHPASGTSRKSTQFF. The CDR3, as DNA: TGTAGCGTCCACCCGGCTAGCGGGACGTCCAGAAAGAGTACGCAGTTCTTC.